Detailed here is one T cell receptor beta chain. Its target is not known. TCRdb's table, derived via immunoSEQ multiplex PCR, lists solely in-frame clones and lacks some. The sample holds 25,000 to 30,000 clones; over 80% are singletons and the top ten take 10%. J gave up 6 bases and V 2 bases, and 6 bases lay outside the gene matches. This CDR3 is built from 15 residues. Germline V gene sequence: CDR1 SGHVS, CDR2 FNYEAQ. The data were taken from a study of blood T cell dynamics during melanoma immunotherapy. Background on the study: Metastatic melanoma patients received first-line pembrolizumab or nivolumab plus ipilimumab.

Time point: week 3, after first cycle of checkpoint inhibitor. Whole-study results and caveats: Disease-control patients' PBMC repertoires became either more clonal or more diverse at W3.

This specimen consisted of blood, obtained from a patient treated with checkpoint blockade. The receptor was derived from a human donor with melanoma. The chain employs TRBV7-6 and TRBJ1-4; 7 bases are shared with TRBD1. In DNA form, the CDR3 reads TGTGCCAGCAGCTTATCGACAGGGACCTATGAAAAACTGTTTTTT. Protein sequence: CASSLSTGTYEKLFF.